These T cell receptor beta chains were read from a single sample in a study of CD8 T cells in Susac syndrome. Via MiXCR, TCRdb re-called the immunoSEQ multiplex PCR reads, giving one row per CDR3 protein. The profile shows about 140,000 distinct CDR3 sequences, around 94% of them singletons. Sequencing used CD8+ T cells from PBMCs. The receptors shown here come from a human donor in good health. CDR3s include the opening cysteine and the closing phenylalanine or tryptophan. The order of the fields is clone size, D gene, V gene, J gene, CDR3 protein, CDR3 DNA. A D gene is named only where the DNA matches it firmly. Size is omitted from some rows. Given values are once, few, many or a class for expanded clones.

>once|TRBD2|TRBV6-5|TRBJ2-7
CASSYGLAGNYEQYF
TGTGCCAGCAGTTACGGGCTAGCGGGGAACTACGAGCAGTACTTC
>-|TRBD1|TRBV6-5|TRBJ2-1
CASSWRGQDEQFF
TGTGCCAGCAGTTGGAGGGGACAGGATGAGCAGTTCTTC
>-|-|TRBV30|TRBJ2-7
CAWSQDTGDYEQYF
TGTGCCTGGAGTCAGGACACGGGAGATTACGAGCAGTACTTC
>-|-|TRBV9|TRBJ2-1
CASSDPTGYNEQFF
TGTGCCAGCAGCGACCCAACAGGGTACAATGAGCAGTTCTTC
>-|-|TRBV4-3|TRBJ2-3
CASSLGEDTQYF
TGCGCCAGCAGCCTAGGGGAGGATACGCAGTATTTT
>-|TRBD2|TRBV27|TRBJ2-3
CASSIAGRTDTQYF
TGTGCCAGCAGTATAGCGGGACGCACAGATACGCAGTATTTT
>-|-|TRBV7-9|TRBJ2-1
CASSLVVGPPGEQFF
TGTGCCAGCAGCTTGGTCGTTGGGCCTCCGGGTGAGCAGTTCTTC
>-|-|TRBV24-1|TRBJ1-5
CATSETTGDRNQPQHF
TGTGCCACCAGTGAAACAACGGGGGATCGCAATCAGCCCCAGCATTTT
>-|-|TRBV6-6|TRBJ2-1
CASSFGGPGNEQFF
TGTGCCAGCAGTTTCGGAGGGCCGGGCAATGAGCAGTTCTTC
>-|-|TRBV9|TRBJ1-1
CASSVDQGAGTEAFF
TGTGCCAGCAGCGTAGATCAGGGAGCAGGAACTGAAGCTTTCTTT
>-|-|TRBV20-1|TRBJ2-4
CSIRRLAKNIQYF
TGCAGTATCCGCCGGCTAGCCAAAAACATTCAGTACTTC
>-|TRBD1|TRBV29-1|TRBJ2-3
CSVRTGLADTQYF
TGCAGCGTGCGGACAGGGCTCGCAGATACGCAGTATTTT
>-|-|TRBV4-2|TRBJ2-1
CASSQSSREQFF
TGTGCCAGCAGCCAAAGCAGTCGTGAGCAGTTCTTC
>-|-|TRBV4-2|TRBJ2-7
CASSLSGNPKEQYF
TGTGCCAGCAGCTTAAGCGGAAATCCTAAGGAGCAGTACTTC
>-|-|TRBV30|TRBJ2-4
CAWRGIAKNIQYF
TGTGCCTGGAGAGGGATAGCCAAAAACATTCAGTACTTC
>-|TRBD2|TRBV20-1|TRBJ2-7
CSARDESGRMGEQYF
TGCAGTGCTAGAGACGAGAGCGGGAGAATGGGCGAGCAGTACTTC
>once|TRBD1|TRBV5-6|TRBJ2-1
CASSPSPGQSNEQFF
TGTGCCAGCAGCCCCAGTCCGGGACAGTCAAATGAGCAGTTCTTC
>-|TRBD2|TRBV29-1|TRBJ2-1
CSVGGSPDNEQFF
TGCAGCGTTGGCGGGAGTCCGGACAATGAGCAGTTCTTC
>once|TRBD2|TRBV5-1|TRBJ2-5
CASSWSPGLAKSETQYF
TGCGCCAGCAGCTGGTCCCCGGGACTAGCGAAGAGCGAGACCCAGTACTTC
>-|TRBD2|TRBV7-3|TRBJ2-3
CASSLLGGRGDTQYF
TGTGCCAGCAGCTTATTAGGCGGGAGGGGAGATACGCAGTATTTT
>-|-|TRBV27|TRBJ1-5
CASSFDRNRPQHF
TGTGCCAGCAGTTTCGACAGAAATAGGCCCCAGCATTTT
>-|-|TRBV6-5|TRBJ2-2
CASSYSRSGELFF
TGTGCCAGCAGTTACTCGAGGTCCGGGGAGCTGTTTTTT
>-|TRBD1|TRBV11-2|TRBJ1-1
CASSLDRPVAGGIVSEAFF
TGTGCCAGCAGCTTAGATCGGCCTGTGGCAGGGGGCATAGTGTCCGAAGCTTTCTTT
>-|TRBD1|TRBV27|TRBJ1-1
CASSFGGQGPNTEAFF
TGTGCCAGCAGTTTTGGAGGACAGGGCCCGAACACTGAAGCTTTCTTT
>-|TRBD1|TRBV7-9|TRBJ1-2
CASSFGTDLPYGYTF
TGTGCCAGCAGCTTTGGGACAGACCTACCCTATGGCTACACCTTC
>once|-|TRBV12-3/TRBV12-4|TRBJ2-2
CASRRHTGELFF
TGTGCCAGCAGGAGACACACCGGGGAGCTGTTTTTT
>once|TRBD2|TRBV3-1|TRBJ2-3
CASMGREDTQYF
TGTGCCAGCATGGGGAGGGAGGATACGCAGTATTTT
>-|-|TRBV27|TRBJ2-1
CASSFGQKSYNEQFF
TGTGCCAGCAGTTTTGGGCAGAAATCTTACAATGAGCAGTTCTTC
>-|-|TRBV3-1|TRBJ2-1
CASSQDHLAHEQFF
TGTGCCAGCAGCCAAGATCACCTAGCCCATGAGCAGTTCTTC
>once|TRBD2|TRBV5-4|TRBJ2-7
CASSRSGRGYEQYF
TGTGCCAGCAGCCGCAGCGGGAGAGGTTACGAGCAGTACTTC
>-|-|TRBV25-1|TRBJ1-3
CASSDPQGPIYF
TGTGCCAGCAGTGACCCACAGGGACCCATATATTTT
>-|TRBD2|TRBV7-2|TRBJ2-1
CASSLPSGSYNEQFF
TGTGCCAGCAGCTTACCTAGCGGGAGCTACAATGAGCAGTTCTTC
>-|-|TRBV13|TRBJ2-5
CASSARTQQETQYF
TGTGCCAGCAGCGCAAGGACACAACAAGAGACCCAGTACTTC
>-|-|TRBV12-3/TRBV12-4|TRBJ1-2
CASSLIRGLDYGYTF
TGTGCCAGCAGTTTGATCAGGGGTTTGGACTATGGCTACACCTTC
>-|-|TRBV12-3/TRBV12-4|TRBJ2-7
CASTLSQGYEQYF
TGTGCCAGCACCCTCAGCCAGGGCTACGAGCAGTACTTC
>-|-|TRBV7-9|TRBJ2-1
CASSWTTRGDEQFF
TGTGCCAGCAGCTGGACGACTAGAGGCGATGAGCAGTTCTTC
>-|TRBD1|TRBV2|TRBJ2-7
CASSEGTGAVYEQYF
TGTGCCAGCAGTGAAGGGACAGGAGCGGTCTACGAGCAGTACTTC
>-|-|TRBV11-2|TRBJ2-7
CASSFYGSDYEQYF
TGTGCCAGCAGCTTCTATGGCTCAGACTACGAGCAGTACTTC
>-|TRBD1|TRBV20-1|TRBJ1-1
CSATTGWKTEAFF
TGCAGTGCTACGACAGGGTGGAAGACTGAAGCTTTCTTT
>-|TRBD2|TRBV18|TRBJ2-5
CASSPGLAILETQYF
TGTGCCAGCTCACCGGGACTAGCCATTCTAGAGACCCAGTACTTC
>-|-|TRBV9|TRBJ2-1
CASSPAGYNEQFF
TGTGCCAGCAGCCCGGCAGGGTACAATGAGCAGTTCTTC
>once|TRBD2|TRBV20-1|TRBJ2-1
CSARATSGRPNEQFF
TGCAGTGCTAGAGCGACTAGCGGGAGGCCGAATGAGCAGTTCTTC